Listed below are T cell receptor beta chains from one sample, sequenced in a study of OX40 agonist ivuxolimab in advanced cancers. Sequencing used immunoSEQ multiplex PCR; TCRdb keeps in-frame clones, though not all of them. The table shows under 85,000 clones, with over 90% occurring only once. The input for sequencing was CD4+ or CD8+ T cells sorted from blood, taken in a trial of the OX40 agonist ivuxolimab. These receptors all come from an adult with an advanced solid tumor such as melanoma, head and neck, liver or kidney cancer. Both conserved end residues are part of each CDR3. The order of the fields is J gene, V gene, D gene, CDR3 protein, CDR3 DNA. A D gene is named only where the DNA matches it firmly.

TRBJ2-3 TRBV18 - CASSPRRNTDTQYF TGTGCCAGCTCACCGCGACGGAACACAGATACGCAGTATTTT
TRBJ1-3 TRBV7-9 - CASSLLGGNTIYF TGTGCCAGCAGCTTATTAGGCGGAAACACCATATATTTT
TRBJ2-7 TRBV28 TRBD2 CASSLDGSGSYEQYF TGTGCCAGCAGTTTAGATGGTAGCGGGAGCTACGAGCAGTACTTC
TRBJ2-1 TRBV6-1 - CASSVRGTDEQFF TGTGCCAGCAGTGTACGGGGAACCGATGAGCAGTTCTTC
TRBJ1-2 TRBV11-1 - CASSPAGASNYGYTF TGTGCCAGCAGCCCTGCGGGGGCCTCTAACTATGGCTACACCTTC
TRBJ2-2 TRBV7-2 TRBD2 CASSPESGRYTGELFF TGTGCCAGCAGCCCCGAAAGCGGGAGGTATACCGGGGAGCTGTTTTTT
TRBJ1-3 TRBV11-3 - CASSLRADSGNTIYF TGTGCCAGCAGCTTACGGGCAGACTCTGGAAACACCATATATTTT
TRBJ2-5 TRBV15 TRBD1 CATSRGTGGQQETQYF TGTGCCACCAGCAGAGGTACTGGGGGACAGCAAGAGACCCAGTACTTC
TRBJ1-4 TRBV25-1 - CASSDATVRGKLFF TGTGCCAGCAGTGATGCGACAGTTAGGGGAAAACTGTTTTTT
TRBJ1-1 TRBV5-1 - CASSLDGAVNTEAFF TGCGCCAGCAGCTTGGACGGGGCGGTGAACACTGAAGCTTTCTTT
TRBJ2-7 TRBV7-2 TRBD1 CASSHSTGTSYEQYF TGTGCCAGCAGCCATTCGACAGGGACCTCCTACGAGCAGTACTTC
TRBJ2-2 TRBV18 - CASSPDLWGPTGELFF TGTGCCAGCTCACCAGATTTATGGGGCCCTACCGGGGAGCTGTTTTTT
TRBJ2-2 TRBV7-2 TRBD1 CASSRLTGTATGELFF TGTGCCAGCAGCCGTCTAACCGGGACAGCCACCGGGGAGCTGTTTTTT
TRBJ1-1 TRBV10-3 - CAISPSDTEAFF TGTGCCATCAGCCCCAGCGACACTGAAGCTTTCTTT
TRBJ2-7 TRBV12-2 - CASRLGLAVSSYEQYF TGTGCAAGTCGCTTGGGACTAGCGGTTAGCTCCTACGAGCAGTACTTC
TRBJ2-3 TRBV10-3 - CAISSLSSTDTQYF TGTGCCATCAGTAGCCTCTCGAGCACAGATACGCAGTATTTT
TRBJ2-7 TRBV19 TRBD1 CASSYRDRQYF TGTGCCAGTAGTTATCGGGACAGGCAGTACTTC
TRBJ1-4 TRBV4-2 - CASSQDTEKLFF TGTGCCAGCAGCCAAGATACGGAAAAACTGTTTTTT